The rows below give T cell receptor beta chains drawn from one sample of a study of beta chain features in type 1 diabetes. Profiled with immunoSEQ multiplex PCR; TCRdb holds only in-frame clones, not every one. The sample has about 700,000 clones; around 15% are singletons. The sample was naive CD4+ T cells from blood. Receptors originate from a young man with type 1 diabetes. CDR3s include the opening cysteine and the closing phenylalanine or tryptophan. Each record gives: J gene, V gene, CDR3 protein.

>TRBJ1-2|TRBV6-1
CASSVTTSGGYTF
>TRBJ2-6|TRBV5-4
CASSFDSGANVLTF
>TRBJ2-3|TRBV5-1
CASSLGQVWSTDTQYF
>TRBJ1-2|TRBV25-1
CASGGRMAWGYTF
>-|TRBV5-4
CASSPGQTGIYEQYF
>TRBJ2-7|TRBV27
CASSLRTGAHEQYF
>TRBJ2-5|TRBV18
CASSPVAPTSGQETQYF
>TRBJ2-1|TRBV4-2
CASSQAPATRSSYNEQFF
>TRBJ2-5|TRBV5-1
CASSLGDSKETQYF
>TRBJ1-4|TRBV25-1
CASSDSRADGEKLFF
>TRBJ1-1|TRBV5-1
CASSSQWGYGTEAFF
>TRBJ1-6|TRBV10-3
CAISGTGTGSSPLHF
>TRBJ2-1|TRBV15
CATSRAQGRYNEQFF
>TRBJ2-7|TRBV10-3
CAIRPGAGRSYEQYF
>TRBJ1-4|TRBV2
CASSVVDEKLFF
>TRBJ2-6|TRBV30
CAWSVGGAGANVLTF
>TRBJ1-4|TRBV30
CAWSPGQWGVSEKLFF